One T cell receptor beta chain is described in this entry. The sample belongs to a study of T cell repertoires in cytomegalovirus infection. Trimming removed 5 bases from V and 7 bases from J, with 8 bases in between. This CDR3 is 12 amino acids long. CDR1 is SGHTA, CDR2 FQGNSA, per germline. In TCRdb, the reads were re-called with MiXCR into one record per CDR3 protein. The sample includes roughly 320,000 distinct CDR3 sequences, 9.5% of them seen just once. The genes are TRBV7-2 and TRBJ1-4; D is unresolved. The TCR sequence derives from a human donor in good health (CMV status not recorded). Some clones in this sample may be carry-over from other donors' samples. The sequenced sample consisted of PBMCs. DNA for the CDR3: TGTGCCAGCAGCCGTTTCGGTGAAAAACTGTTTTTT. The encoded protein is CASSRFGEKLFF. Full variable domain (rest looked up from reference TRBV7-2 and TRBJ1-4): GAGVSQSPSNKVTEKGKDVELRCDPISGHTALYWYRQSLGQGLEFLIYFQGNSAPDKSGLPSDRFSAERTGGSVSTLTIQRTQQEDSAVYLCASSRFGEKLFFGSGTQLSVL.